Below, one T cell receptor beta chain is given with its context. Its antigen is unknown. These data belong to a study of cytomegalovirus exposure and HLA in healthy donors. Study-wide points: In a later analysis, the majority of CMV-associated beta chains seemingly showed HLA restriction. Only CMV serostatus was available as immune exposure information.

There were likely unrecorded immune exposures, though donors were nominally healthy when sampled. PCR primers comprised 60 Vbeta and 13 Jbeta primers. The method was immunoSEQ multiplex PCR; TCRdb's version includes in-frame clones alone and lacks a portion of them. In the table there are about 140,000 clones, 76% of which are singletons. V was pared by 2 bases and J by 3 bases, with 0 bases of the junction left unmatched. CDR1 SGHRS and CDR2 YFSETQ come from the germline V gene. CDR3 length: 15 residues. Sequencing was carried out using PBMCs. The receptor comes from a man aged 35-49 years in good health and CMV-seronegative. This chain uses TRBV5-1 with TRBJ2-2; 11 nucleotides match TRBD2. The CDR3 nucleotides read TGCGCCAGCAGCTTACTAGCGGGAGACACCGGGGAGCTGTTTTTT. Its protein is CASSLLAGDTGELFF.